Below are 29 T cell receptor beta chains sequenced from a single sample in a study of blood T cell repertoires in COVID-19. Libraries were prepared by immunoSEQ multiplex PCR; TCRdb keeps only in-frame clonotypes and omits some of them. The table records approximately 300,000 clones, more than 70% of them present only once. Material: peripheral blood. All receptors come from a man between 18 and 35 years old who had recovered from COVID-19.

In its sample, this clone was seen once. The chain uses TRBV27 and TRBJ1-1; 8 bases are shared with TRBD1. V lost 4 bases and J lost 4; bases outside the gene matches: 8. CDR3 length: 15 amino acids. Germline CDR1 and CDR2: MNHEY and SMNVEV (reference sequence). CDR3 nucleotides: TGTGCCAGCAGTTGGGGGGACAGGCCGGGCACTGAAGCTTTCTTT. It yields the protein CASSWGDRPGTEAFF.

The chain uses TRBV7-6 and TRBJ2-1; possibly TRBD2 for D (5 bases). The CDR3 is 14 residues long. V lost 5 bases and J lost 5, with 13 bases in between. Germline V gives CDR1 SGHVS, CDR2 FNYEAQ. This CDR3 reads CASSPLVAHNEQFF. DNA for the CDR3: TGTGCCAGCAGCCCACTAGTTGCCCACAATGAGCAGTTCTTC.

The chain recombines TRBV12-5 with TRBJ2-7; D is uncertain. The V gene's germline CDR1 is LGHNT and CDR2 FRNRAP. V was cut by 1 base and J by 2 bases, with 9 bases left in between. The length of the CDR3 is 14 residues. CDR3 nucleotide sequence: TGTGCTAGTGGTTTGGCCTTCCCCCCCTACGAGCAGTACTTC. It translates to CASGLAFPPYEQYF.

In DNA form, the CDR3 reads TGTGCCAGTAGCCTTGGACTAGCGGGGATCCCCTACAATGAGCAGTTCTTC. This codes for CASSLGLAGIPYNEQFF. V is TRBV19 and J is TRBJ2-1; TRBD2 matches at 12 bases. Looked up from germline, CDR1 is LNHDA and CDR2 is SQIVND (reference sequence). V shed 6 bases and J 2 bases; nucleotides not matched to a gene: 8. The CDR3 is 17 residues long.

The V call is TRBV19, the J call TRBJ2-2, with 9 nucleotides matching TRBD2. The CDR3 is 15 residues long. CDR1 LNHDA and CDR2 SQIVND come from the germline V gene (reference sequence). The J segment lost 5 bases and the V segment lost 7 bases, leaving 8 bases of the junction unmatched. CDR3 nucleotide sequence: TGTGCCAGTACCGGCGGGGGGGCCGGGACCGGGGAGCTGTTTTTT. Protein sequence: CASTGGGAGTGELFF.

The chain joins TRBV11-2 to TRBJ1-5; D not certain. Looked up from germline, CDR1 is SGHAT and CDR2 is FQNNGV. Deletions cut 1 base from V and 6 bases from J, with 10 bases between. CDR3 length equals 14 residues. The CDR3 loop is CASSLGQDRQPQHF. CDR3 DNA: TGTGCCAGCAGCTTAGGGCAGGATCGTCAGCCCCAGCATTTT.

CDR3: CASSGSSGGEQFF. The CDR3 region has the DNA TGTGCCAGCAGTGGGTCTTCCGGGGGTGAGCAGTTCTTC. V usage is TRBV2 and J usage is TRBJ2-1; possibly TRBD2 for D (6 bases). This CDR3 has 13 amino acids. Germline assignment: CDR1 SNHLY and CDR2 FYNNEI. V was shortened by 4 bases and J by 9 bases, with 13 bases between the two germline ends.

The V and J genes are TRBV7-9 and TRBJ1-3; D may be TRBD1 (6 bases). The CDR3 runs to 15 residues. V was pared by 5 bases and J by 4 bases, with 15 bases between. Looked up from germline, CDR1 is SEHNR and CDR2 is FQNEAQ (reference sequence). The CDR3 region is CASSSRDKSGNTIYF. As DNA, the CDR3 is TGTGCCAGCAGCAGCCGGGACAAGTCAGGAAACACCATATATTTT.

V gene TRBV13 combines with J gene TRBJ1-6; 7 bases agree with TRBD1. The CDR3 contains 14 residues. Germline V gene sequence: CDR1 PRHDT, CDR2 FYEKMQ (reference sequence). V shed 5 bases and J 8 bases; nucleotides not matched to a gene: 6. Here the CDR3 DNA reads TGTGCCAGCAGCGATGGGACAGCGGATTCACCCCTCCACTTT. Its translation is CASSDGTADSPLHF. Variable domain in full (rest from reference TRBV13 and TRBJ1-6): AAGVIQSPRHLIKEKRETATLKCYPIPRHDTVYWYQQGPGQDPQFLISFYEKMQSDKGSIPDRFSAQQFSDYHSELNMSSLELGDSALYFCASSDGTADSPLHFGNGTRLTVT.

J is TRBJ2-7 and V is TRBV27, with TRBD2 identical over 7 bases. V gave up 3 bases and J gave up 6 bases; unmatched junction bases: 5. The germline gives CDR1 MNHEY, CDR2 SMNVEV (reference sequence). The CDR3 totals 13 residues. CDR3 sequence reads: CASSFSSGVEQYF. Here the CDR3 DNA reads TGTGCCAGCAGTTTCTCTAGCGGTGTCGAGCAGTACTTC.

This clone appeared a single time. This rearrangement joins TRBV19 to TRBJ1-4, with D hard to call. The length of the CDR3 is 14 residues. Trimming took 1 base from V and 4 from J, leaving 7 bases between them. CDR1 is LNHDA and CDR2 is SQIVND in the germline V gene (reference sequence). CDR3 region: CASSIAANNEKLFF. For the CDR3, the DNA is TGTGCCAGTAGTATAGCAGCGAATAATGAAAAACTGTTTTTT.

This clone came up once. The V gene is TRBV7-2, the J gene TRBJ1-2; D is possibly TRBD1 (6 bases). CDR3 length: 13 amino acids. Looked up from germline, CDR1 is SGHTA and CDR2 is FQGNSA. Trimming cost V 7 bases and J 6 bases, with 15 bases left between them. This CDR3 reads CASTQIRGDGYTF. CDR3 nucleotides: TGTGCCAGCACCCAAATCAGGGGTGATGGCTACACCTTC.

A word on this clone: The same CDR3 also results from other DNA sequences found in this sample. The chain employs TRBV11-2 and TRBJ1-1; TRBD1 is a possible D gene (5 bases). Germline loops: CDR1 SGHAT, CDR2 FQNNGV. This CDR3 has 14 residues. Trimming took 1 base from V and 1 from J, leaving 7 bases between them. CDR3 residues: CASSLVGGNTEAFF. The CDR3 bases are TGTGCCAGCAGCTTAGTCGGGGGGAACACTGAAGCTTTCTTT.

The V and J genes are TRBV6-6 and TRBJ1-4; 8 bases map to TRBD1. CDR3 length equals 13 residues. The germline CDR1 and CDR2 sequences are MNHNY and SVGAGI (reference sequence). J lost 6 bases, V lost 8 bases, and 5 bases had no gene match. The CDR3 sequence is CASLDRDDEKLFF. The CDR3 DNA sequence: TGTGCCAGCCTGGACAGGGACGATGAAAAACTGTTTTTT.

The chain links TRBV6-5 to TRBJ1-3; the D gene is possibly TRBD1 (6 bases). The CDR3 spans 15 residues. V gave up 0 bases and J gave up 4 bases, with 10 bases separating them. Germline values: CDR1 MNHEY, CDR2 SVGAGI. CDR3 DNA sequence: TGTGCCAGCAGTTACTCCGGGGGGCTAGGAAACACCATATATTTT. Translating gives CASSYSGGLGNTIYF.

This chain uses TRBV27 with TRBJ2-2; 8 bases align to TRBD2. There are 16 residues in the CDR3. Germline V lookup: CDR1 MNHEY, CDR2 SMNVEV (reference sequence). V lost 5 bases and J lost 1; bases outside the gene matches: 6. This CDR3 is CASSASGGRNTGELFF. CDR3 sequence (DNA): TGTGCCAGCAGTGCCTCGGGGGGGCGGAACACCGGGGAGCTGTTTTTT.

The chain joins TRBV19 to TRBJ1-2; weak D call: TRBD1 (6 bases). The CDR3 consists of 14 residues. The V end lost 1 base, the J end lost 2 bases, and 8 bases lay between the germline ends. Germline V gene sequence: CDR1 LNHDA, CDR2 SQIVND (reference sequence). CDR3 sequence reads: CASSIGQENYGYTF. In DNA form, the CDR3 reads TGTGCCAGTAGTATAGGACAGGAGAACTATGGCTACACCTTC.

The chain employs TRBV10-3 and TRBJ1-1; D is unresolved. The V and J ends lost 2 bases and 1 base respectively, with 8 bases between them. Germline assignment: CDR1 ENHRY and CDR2 SYGVKD. CDR3 size: 14 residues. This CDR3 reads CAISEVQANTEAFF. The CDR3 DNA reads TGTGCCATCAGTGAGGTCCAAGCGAACACTGAAGCTTTCTTT.

A word on this clone: Other DNA sequences in this sample translate to the same CDR3. This chain joins TRBV19 and TRBJ1-1; D is undetermined. Germline V gives CDR1 LNHDA, CDR2 SQIVND (reference sequence). With 5 bases removed from V and 2 bases from J, the gap between germline ends came to 6 bases. The CDR3 is 12 amino acids. The CDR3 here is CASSLGNTEAFF. For the CDR3, the DNA is TGTGCCAGTAGTCTGGGCAACACTGAAGCTTTCTTT.

The chain recombines TRBV16 with TRBJ2-1, with unresolved D. This CDR3 comprises 12 residues. The germline V gene encodes CDR1 KGHSY and CDR2 FQNENV. V gave up 4 bases and J gave up 8 bases, with 9 bases separating them. CDR3 DNA sequence: TGTGCCAGCAGCCCCGATAGCTATGAGCAGTTCTTC. It codes for CASSPDSYEQFF.

The CDR3 sequence is CASSSGGSYEQYF. CDR3 coding DNA: TGTGCCAGCAGCTCCGGGGGTTCCTACGAGCAGTACTTC. V gene TRBV5-5 combines with J gene TRBJ2-7; D is possibly TRBD2 (6 bases). This CDR3 spans 13 amino acids. The V end was cut by 3 bases, the J end by 1 base, with 8 bases between. Per germline, CDR1 SGHKS and CDR2 YYEKEE (reference sequence).

The chain couples TRBV2 to TRBJ2-7; D is uncertain. Germline CDR1 SNHLY, CDR2 FYNNEI. The CDR3 sequence is 12 residues long. V was pared by 11 bases and J by 1 base, with 12 bases between. DNA of the CDR3: TGTGCCGTCGCTAGAGCGTCCTACGAGCAGTACTTC. This encodes CAVARASYEQYF.

V is TRBV3-1 (or the pseudogene TRBV3-2) and J is TRBJ1-2, with D hard to call. V lost 0 bases, J lost 4 bases, and 12 bases lay in between. The germline V gene encodes CDR1 LGHDT and CDR2 YNNKEL (reference sequence). The CDR3 is 15 residues long. The CDR3 DNA reads TGTGCCAGCAGCCAAGATAGGAAGGGAGTCTATGGCTACACCTTC. Translation: CASSQDRKGVYGYTF.

The chain is built from TRBV7-9 and TRBJ2-5; TRBD1 might be the D (6 bases). V lost 5 bases to trimming and J lost 0 bases, with 10 bases between them. Germline V gene sequence: CDR1 SEHNR, CDR2 FQNEAQ (reference sequence). There are 14 residues in the CDR3. CDR3 sequence reads: CASSEHRDQETQYF. In DNA form, the CDR3 reads TGTGCCAGCAGCGAACACAGGGACCAAGAGACCCAGTACTTC.

This chain uses TRBV19 with TRBJ1-5; 8 nucleotides line up with TRBD1. The J segment lost 4 bases and the V segment lost 8 bases, leaving 4 bases of the junction unmatched. The length of the CDR3 is 13 residues. Germline V lookup: CDR1 LNHDA, CDR2 SQIVND (reference sequence). In DNA, the CDR3 is TGTGCCAGTTCGGACAGGGAGAATCAGCCCCAGCATTTT. This codes for CASSDRENQPQHF.

This clone was seen a handful of times. V gene TRBV6-6 combines with J gene TRBJ2-5, with no clear D. Germline V gene lookup returns CDR1 MNHNY and CDR2 SVGAGI (reference sequence). The V end lost 6 bases, the J end lost 4 bases, and 12 bases lay between the germline ends. The CDR3 is made up of 13 amino acids. CDR3 sequence (DNA): TGTGCCAGCAGACAAGTTTCTCCAGAGACCCAGTACTTC. This gives the protein CASRQVSPETQYF.

The chain links TRBV6-4 to TRBJ2-1, with D perhaps TRBD2 (6 bases). The germline CDR1 and CDR2 sequences are MRHNA and SNTAGT. The CDR3 runs 14 residues. V was cut by 3 bases and J by 9 bases, with 15 bases left in between. The CDR3 sequence: CASSEYYREAEQFF. In nucleotides, the CDR3 is TGTGCCAGCAGTGAGTATTATAGGGAGGCTGAGCAGTTCTTC.

The V call is TRBV6-5, the J call TRBJ2-2, with D maybe TRBD2 (6 bases). The CDR3 spans 14 residues. The V gene lost 6 bases and the J gene lost 6 bases, with 14 bases spanning the gap. Germline CDR1 is MNHEY and CDR2 is SVGAGI. CDR3 amino acids: CASSLGTVPGELFF. The CDR3 nucleotides read TGTGCCAGCAGCCTAGGGACTGTCCCCGGGGAGCTGTTTTTT.

The V call is TRBV7-9, the J call TRBJ2-7; unclear D gene. The ends were cut back, 5 bases at V and 0 bases at J, with 8 bases in the middle. This CDR3 contains 13 residues. CDR1 and CDR2 from the germline V gene are SEHNR and FQNEAQ (reference sequence). This chain's CDR3 is CASSPPGSYEQYF. CDR3 in DNA: TGTGCCAGCAGCCCCCCCGGCTCCTACGAGCAGTACTTC.